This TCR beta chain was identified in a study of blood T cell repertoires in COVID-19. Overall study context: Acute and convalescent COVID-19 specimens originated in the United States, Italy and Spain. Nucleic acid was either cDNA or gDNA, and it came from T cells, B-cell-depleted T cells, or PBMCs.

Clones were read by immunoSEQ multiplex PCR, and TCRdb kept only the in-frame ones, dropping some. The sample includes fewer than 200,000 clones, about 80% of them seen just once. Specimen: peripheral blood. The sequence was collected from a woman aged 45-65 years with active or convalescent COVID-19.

The chain's CDR3 is CASSLNGLKQPQHF. CDR3 in DNA: TGTGCCAGCAGTTTAAACGGGTTAAAGCAGCCCCAGCATTTT. The chain employs TRBV27 and TRBJ1-5; unclear D gene. The CDR3 runs to 14 residues. V lost 2 bases, J lost 7 bases, and 12 bases lay in between. CDR1 and CDR2 from the germline V gene are MNHEY and SMNVEV (reference sequence).